The clone carrying this T cell receptor beta chain was counted only a few times. This sample stems from a study of blood T cells in healthy people across ages. V lost 6 bases, J lost 4 bases, and 8 bases stayed unmatched. Germline V gives CDR1 MNHNY, CDR2 SVGAGI (reference sequence). This CDR3 comprises 16 residues. The use of a sample-barcoded 5' primer and a J-beta primer mix characterized a second PCR of about 7 to 12 cycles. A minimum of 2.5 million CDR3-containing paired-end reads was obtained for each sample. TCRdb independently ran MiXCR on the 5' RACE reads; one entry per CDR3 protein. The sample lists approximately 900,000 distinct CDR3 sequences, roughly 29% occurring once. The same data also went into a second study, on T cells of mothers and their children. That source reports: Sample barcodes and 2-4 random nucleotides were added by the M1S primer of the second PCR. The study obtained over 8 million TCR beta CDR3 reads per mother and 3 million to 3.5 million per child.

The sequencing sample was made of blood. V is TRBV6-6 and J is TRBJ2-6; TRBD2 aligns across 8 bases. The TCR sequence derives from a woman aged 40 to 50 in good health. The CDR3 spells CASSQRGGLGANVLTF. The CDR3, as DNA: TGTGCCAGCAGCCAACGCGGGGGGCTCGGGGCCAACGTCCTGACTTTC.